This record looks at one T cell receptor beta chain sequence and its context. The junction had 6 bases not matched to a gene; V was cut back by 2 bases and J by 2 bases. Germline V gene data show CDR1 as LGHNA and CDR2 as YSLEER. The CDR3 spans 15 residues. Some clones are missing from TCRdb's copy, which holds only in-frame ones; the method was immunoSEQ multiplex PCR. The sample holds about 280,000 clones, 70% to 90% seen once. This sample is part of a study of cytomegalovirus exposure and HLA in healthy donors. The source of this sequence is a woman aged 18-30 years in good health and CMV-seronegative. V is TRBV4-3 and J is TRBJ2-7; 7 bases match TRBD2. Input material: PBMCs. This chain's CDR3 is CASSQSAAGTYEQYF. DNA of the CDR3: TGCGCCAGCAGCCAATCTGCAGCGGGAACCTACGAGCAGTACTTC.